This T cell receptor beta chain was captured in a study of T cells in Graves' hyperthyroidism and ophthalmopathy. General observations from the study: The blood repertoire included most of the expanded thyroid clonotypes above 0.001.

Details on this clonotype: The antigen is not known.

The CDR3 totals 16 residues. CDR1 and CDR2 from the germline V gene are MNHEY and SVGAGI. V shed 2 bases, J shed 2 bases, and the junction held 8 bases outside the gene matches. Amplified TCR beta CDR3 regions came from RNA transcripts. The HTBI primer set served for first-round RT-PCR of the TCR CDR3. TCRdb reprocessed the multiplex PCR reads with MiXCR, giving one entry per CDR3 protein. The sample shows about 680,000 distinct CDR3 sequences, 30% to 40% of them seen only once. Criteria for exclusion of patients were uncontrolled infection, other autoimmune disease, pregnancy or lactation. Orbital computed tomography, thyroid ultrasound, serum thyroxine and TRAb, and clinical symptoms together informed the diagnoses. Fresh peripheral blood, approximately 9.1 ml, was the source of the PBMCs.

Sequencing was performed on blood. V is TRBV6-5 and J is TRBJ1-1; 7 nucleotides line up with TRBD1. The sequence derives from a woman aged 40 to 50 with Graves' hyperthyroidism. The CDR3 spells CASSYASGQINTEAFF. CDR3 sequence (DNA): TGTGCCAGCAGTTACGCCTCGGGACAGATTAACACTGAAGCTTTCTTT.